This TCR beta chain originates from a study of shared clonotypes between healthy human individuals. Study-wide points: Non-shared clonotypes had lower generation probabilities than clonotypes shared by all four sorted-subset donors.

The assay was immunoSEQ multiplex PCR, and TCRdb's table has in-frame clones only and misses some. The sample has some 2,500,000 clones, more than 85% seen once. With regard to this clone: The antigen remains undetermined.

The TCR was taken from a man in his late teens or twenties in good health. Some clones in this sample may be carry-over from other donors' samples. The sequenced sample was naive CD4+ T cells from PBMCs. Subset: CD45RA+ positively selected.

The CDR3 region has the DNA TGTGCCAGCAGCGTAAAAAGAGACGTCGAGCAGTACTTC. Translated, it gives CASSVKRDVEQYF. V gene TRBV6-1 combines with J gene TRBJ2-7; D is undetermined. The V gene lost 6 bases and the J gene lost 6 bases, with 15 bases spanning the gap. Per the germline V gene, CDR1 is MNHNS and CDR2 is SASEGT. This CDR3 comprises 13 residues.